This TCR beta chain was sequenced during a study of beta chain features in type 1 diabetes. In the study overall: Cells sorted and examined across all samples totaled approximately 100,000,000. Findings and caveats of the study: Within each of all four CD4+ subsets, Type 1 diabetes patients had TCRB CDR3s that were moderately but significantly shorter. In the patient group, naive, central memory and Treg TCRB repertoires seemed more alike than in the healthy donor group.

Points on this clone: The antigen is undetermined.

Reverse transcription of all isolated RNA meant that expressed TCRB transcripts were sequenced. Survey-depth immunoSEQ sequencing was used for stem cell-like memory T cells. Sequencing used immunoSEQ multiplex PCR; TCRdb keeps in-frame clones, though not all of them. The sample holds 40,000 to 60,000 clones, about 64% seen once. CD4+ naive, central memory, regulatory and stem cell-like memory cells were sorted via CD45RO/CCR7/CD25/CD127/CD95/CD27. This CDR3 comprises 13 residues. Germline CDR1 and CDR2: MNHEY and SMNVEV (reference sequence). After removal of 0 bases from V and 6 bases from J, the junction contained 1 base not matched to a gene.

This receptor was taken from a woman between 25 and 40 years old with type 1 diabetes. The chain carries TRBV27 and TRBJ1-2, with 7 bases aligning to TRBD1. Sequencing was done on a sample of stem cell memory CD4+ T cells from blood. The CDR3 region has the DNA TGTGCCAGCAGTTTATCAACAGGGGATGGCTACACCTTC. Translating gives CASSLSTGDGYTF.